Below are 20 T cell receptor beta chains sequenced from a single sample in a study of human T cells and chemical hapten exposure. TCRdb recomputed calls from the RACE reads with MiXCR, one row per CDR3 protein. The sample contains about 120,000 distinct CDR3 sequences, approximately 13% of which appear only once. As to time point: patch test 1, 2 weeks after DPC sensitization. Treatment indicated: therapeutic diphenylcyclopropenone sensitization with weekly scalp DPC. This specimen was whole blood, taken in connection with sensitization to the hapten diphenylcyclopropenone (DPC). The receptors shown here come from a man between 18 and 29 years old with alopecia areata. Some clones in this sample may be carry-over from other donors' samples.

This clonotype was counted a few times. CDR3 DNA sequence: TGTGCCAGCAGCTCCGGACGGGGAATGGGGTTTCGAGAGACCCAGTACTTC. The encoded protein is CASSSGRGMGFRETQYF. The rearrangement uses TRBV2 and TRBJ2-5, with a tentative D call TRBD2 (5 bases). The CDR3 totals 17 residues. The ends were cut back, 6 bases at V and 4 bases at J, with 24 bases in the middle. Germline CDR1 reads SNHLY; CDR2 reads FYNNEI.

J is TRBJ2-1 and V is TRBV24-1; 7 bases line up with TRBD1. Per germline, CDR1 KGHDR and CDR2 SFDVKD. With 10 bases clipped from V and 7 bases from J, the junction kept 12 bases outside the gene matches. The CDR3 has 14 residues. CDR3 protein: CATSLGGAGNEQFF. In DNA, the CDR3 is TGTGCCACGTCCCTAGGGGGCGCTGGAAATGAGCAGTTCTTC.

This clonotype was observed a handful of times. The V gene is TRBV27, the J gene TRBJ1-1; 9 nucleotides match TRBD1. The ends lost 4 bases at V and 6 bases at J; junction bases unmatched: 12. Germline V gene data show CDR1 as MNHEY and CDR2 as SMNVEV (reference sequence). The CDR3 loop spans 16 amino acids. The CDR3 DNA follows: TGTGCCAGCAGTTCTTGGGGGGAGGGACAGGGCTCTGAAGCTTTCTTT. The encoded protein is CASSSWGEGQGSEAFF.

This clonotype was observed many times. The CDR3 reads CASSAENTGELFF. DNA of the CDR3: TGCGCCAGCAGTGCAGAGAACACCGGGGAGCTGTTTTTT. The chain recombines TRBV23-1 with TRBJ2-2; no reliable D call. TRBV23-1 is identified as an open reading frame with a role that is uncertain. Trimming took off 5 bases at V and 1 base at J, with 5 bases between the two ends. CDR3 length: 13 amino acids.

This clonotype was seen only a few times. The chain is built from TRBV11-2 and TRBJ2-3; 8 bases align to TRBD1. Germline V CDR1 and CDR2: SGHAT, FQNNGV. V lost 1 base, J lost 5 bases, and 5 bases stayed unmatched. The CDR3 consists of 15 residues. The CDR3 sequence: CASSLGQGRRDTQYF. In nucleotides, the CDR3 is TGTGCCAGCAGCTTAGGACAGGGGCGGAGAGATACGCAGTATTTT.

The CDR3 region has the DNA TGTGCCAGCAGTTCAGGGACTAGCGGGGGGGCGGCCAGCACAGATACGCAGTATTTT. Translating it yields CASSSGTSGGAASTDTQYF. This chain links TRBV12-3 or TRBV12-4 with TRBJ2-3, with 16 bases identical to TRBD2. V shed 4 bases and J 0 bases; nucleotides not matched to a gene: 7. This CDR3 comprises 19 residues.

The chain's CDR3 is CSVAFRGTEAFF. For the CDR3, the DNA is TGCAGCGTCGCCTTCAGGGGCACTGAAGCTTTCTTT. V gene TRBV29-1 combines with J gene TRBJ1-1; D might be TRBD1 (6 bases). CDR1 SQVTM and CDR2 ANQGSEA come from the germline V gene. The CDR3 consists of 12 residues. Trimming removed 6 bases from V and 4 bases from J, with 12 bases in between. The whole variable domain, filled in from reference TRBV29-1 and TRBJ1-1, reads SAVISQKPSRDICQRGTSLTIQCQVDSQVTMMFWYRQQPGQSLTLIATANQGSEATYESGFVIDKFPISRPNLTFSTLTVSNMSPEDSSIYLCSVAFRGTEAFFGQGTRLTVV.

This clonotype was found a few times. The V and J genes are TRBV7-9 and TRBJ2-1, with 10 bases lining up with TRBD2. Losses at the gene ends were 4 bases for V and 6 bases for J; bases not matched to a gene: 0. Germline values: CDR1 SEHNR, CDR2 FQNEAQ (reference sequence). The CDR3 has 13 amino acids. CDR3 sequence: CASSWTSGNEQFF. In nucleotides, the CDR3 is TGTGCCAGCAGCTGGACTAGCGGCAATGAGCAGTTCTTC.

This clonotype was seen many times. The chain joins TRBV28 to TRBJ1-3; D not certain. Germline V gene lookup returns CDR1 MDHEN and CDR2 SYDVKM. V lost 2 bases and J lost 1, with 9 bases in between. This CDR3 is built from 15 residues. The CDR3 nucleotides read TGTGCCAGCAGTTTAGTTCGGGCATCTGGAAACACCATATATTTT. This encodes CASSLVRASGNTIYF.

This rearrangement joins TRBV6-2 or TRBV6-3 to TRBJ2-2; D is ambiguous. Trimming removed 4 bases at V and 0 bases at J, with 6 bases between. Germline V lookup: CDR1 MNHEY, CDR2 SVGEGT. CDR3 size: 14 residues. The CDR3 is CASSWFANTGELFF. The CDR3 nucleotides are TGTGCCAGCAGTTGGTTTGCGAACACCGGGGAGCTGTTTTTT.

In its sample, this clonotype was seen a few times. The gene calls are TRBV3-1 and TRBJ2-7; D might be TRBD1 (6 bases). Germline assignment: CDR1 LGHDT and CDR2 YNNKEL (reference sequence). The CDR3 runs 14 residues. The germline V and J ends were trimmed by 1 base and 3 bases, with 10 bases remaining between them. The CDR3 region has the DNA TGTGCCAGCAGCCAAGGACAGGCCTACTACGAGCAGTACGTC. It encodes CASSQGQAYYEQYV.

The chain carries TRBV20-1 and TRBJ1-2, with 10 bases lining up with TRBD1. The CDR3 length is 11 residues. The junction had 2 bases not matched to a gene; V was cut back by 5 bases and J by 8 bases. Germline lookup yields CDR1 DFQATT and CDR2 SNEGSKA (reference sequence). The CDR3 loop is CSALTGGGYTF. In nucleotides, the CDR3 is TGCAGTGCTTTGACAGGGGGCGGCTACACCTTC.

In this sample, this clonotype turned up a few times. The chain recombines TRBV9 with TRBJ1-2; D remains unclear. The CDR3 length is 14 residues. The germline V and J ends were trimmed by 0 bases and 9 bases, with 15 bases remaining between them. Germline CDR1 reads SGDLS; CDR2 reads YYNGEE. CDR3 residues: CASSVDGANRRYTF. The CDR3, as DNA: TGTGCCAGCAGCGTAGATGGAGCGAATCGGCGCTACACCTTC.

The chain employs TRBV28 and TRBJ1-2; 7 nucleotides line up with TRBD1. This CDR3 contains 15 residues. With V trimmed by 3 bases and J by 1 base, 5 bases remained unmatched. The germline V gene encodes CDR1 MDHEN and CDR2 SYDVKM. The CDR3 DNA reads TGTGCCAGCAGTTTGGGGACAGCCAGTAACTATGGCTACACCTTC. Its translation is CASSLGTASNYGYTF.

The table lists this clonotype with many counts. This chain uses TRBV5-4 with TRBJ2-5; 8 bases line up with TRBD1. The CDR3 loop spans 14 amino acids. CDR1 is SGHNT, CDR2 YYREEE, per germline (reference sequence). J was trimmed by 5 bases and V by 4 bases; bases with no gene match: 7. The CDR3 DNA sequence: TGTGCCAGCAGCGAAACGACAGGGGAGGAGACCCAGTACTTC. The encoded protein is CASSETTGEETQYF.

The chain couples TRBV5-6 to TRBJ2-7; tentatively, D is TRBD1 (6 bases). The CDR3 sequence is 15 residues long. The germline V gene has CDR1 SGHDT and CDR2 YYEEEE. V was clipped by 4 bases and J by 1 base, with 15 bases between them. The CDR3 here is CASSSRDTGSYEQYF. The CDR3 nucleotides read TGTGCCAGCAGCAGCCGGGACACGGGTTCCTACGAGCAGTACTTC.

The chain links TRBV7-2 to TRBJ2-5; D remains ambiguous. The CDR3 spans 15 residues. V was cut by 2 bases and J by 2 bases, with 12 bases left in between. Germline CDR1 and CDR2: SGHTA and FQGNSA. The CDR3 spells CASSLSAGAQETQYF. The CDR3 nucleotides read TGTGCCAGCAGCTTATCGGCCGGAGCGCAAGAGACCCAGTACTTC.

This clonotype was counted between two and nine times. This rearrangement joins TRBV11-2 to TRBJ1-1; TRBD1 is a possible D gene (5 bases). Trimming removed 6 bases at V and 1 base at J, with 12 bases between. CDR3 size: 14 residues. Germline CDR1 reads SGHAT; CDR2 reads FQNNGV. In nucleotides, the CDR3 is TGTGCCAGCAGGGGGCCCTGGGCGAACACTGAAGCTTTCTTT. Encoded protein: CASRGPWANTEAFF. The full variable domain, completed using reference TRBV11-2 and TRBJ1-1, is EAGVAQSPRYKIIEKRQSVAFWCNPISGHATLYWYQQILGQGPKLLIQFQNNGVVDDSQLPKDRFSAERLKGVDSTLKIQPAKLEDSAVYLCASRGPWANTEAFFGQGTRLTVV.

This clonotype was observed a few times. V gene TRBV9 combines with J gene TRBJ1-1, with D uncertain. Trimming removed 0 bases at V and 4 bases at J, with 7 bases between. Germline assignment: CDR1 SGDLS and CDR2 YYNGEE. The CDR3 covers 13 residues. The chain's CDR3 is CASSVDGVTEAFF. CDR3 nucleotides: TGTGCCAGCAGCGTAGACGGGGTCACTGAAGCTTTCTTT.

This clonotype came up a few times. This sequence joins TRBV29-1 and TRBJ2-3; D unclear. Per germline, CDR1 SQVTM and CDR2 ANQGSEA. This CDR3 spans 13 amino acids. Trimming pared 6 bases from V and 4 bases from J, leaving 14 bases between. Here the CDR3 reads CSVDRSRADTQYF. The CDR3 DNA reads TGCAGCGTCGATAGGTCCCGAGCAGATACGCAGTATTTT.